This note documents a single TCR beta chain sequence. This record belongs to a study of blood T cell repertoires in COVID-19. V shed 5 bases and J 6 bases; nucleotides not matched to a gene: 11. CDR1 and CDR2 from the germline V gene are SGHVS and FNYEAQ. This CDR3 comprises 16 residues. Only in-frame clones appear in the TCRdb table, and some are missing; sequencing was by immunoSEQ multiplex PCR. The table has 250,000 to 400,000 clones, 88% seen once; the top ten hold 1.6%. The sequence was collected from a woman in her twenties or thirties with COVID-19, enrolled during active disease. The sequencing sample was made of peripheral blood. This chain connects TRBV7-6 to TRBJ1-2, with 11 positions matching TRBD1. CDR3 amino acids: CASSPRTGGVLDGYTF. Here the CDR3 DNA reads TGTGCCAGCAGCCCTCGGACAGGGGGCGTTTTGGATGGCTACACCTTC.